The present TCR beta chain was sequenced within a study of T cell responses to AZD1222 COVID-19 vaccine. The germline V gene has CDR1 LNHNV and CDR2 YYDKDF (reference sequence). This CDR3 has 17 amino acids. V was pared by 4 bases and J by 6 bases, with 25 bases between. Libraries were prepared by immunoSEQ multiplex PCR; TCRdb keeps only in-frame clonotypes and omits some of them. The sample shows roughly 270,000 clones, 90% to 95% of them seen only once. The material was peripheral blood, obtained 28 days after the second AZD1222 dose. J is TRBJ2-7 and V is TRBV15; D possibly corresponds to TRBD1 (5 bases). The clonotype comes from an adult who received the AZD1222 COVID-19 vaccine. Written as DNA, the CDR3 is TGTGCCACCAGCACCCTGGTAGGGGCTTTAAAAACGGGCGAGCAGTACTTC. The encoded protein is CATSTLVGALKTGEQYF.